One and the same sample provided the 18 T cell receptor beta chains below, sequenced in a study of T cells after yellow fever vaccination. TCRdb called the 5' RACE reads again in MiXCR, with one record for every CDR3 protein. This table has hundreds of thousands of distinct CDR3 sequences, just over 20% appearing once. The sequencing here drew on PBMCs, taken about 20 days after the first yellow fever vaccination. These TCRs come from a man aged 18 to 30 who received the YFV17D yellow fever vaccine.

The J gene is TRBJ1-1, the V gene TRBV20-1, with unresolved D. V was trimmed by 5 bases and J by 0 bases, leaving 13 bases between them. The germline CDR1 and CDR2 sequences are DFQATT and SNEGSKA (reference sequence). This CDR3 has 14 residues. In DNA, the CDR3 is TGCAGTGCTGGGGATGTAGGGTTGAACACTGAAGCTTTCTTT. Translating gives CSAGDVGLNTEAFF.

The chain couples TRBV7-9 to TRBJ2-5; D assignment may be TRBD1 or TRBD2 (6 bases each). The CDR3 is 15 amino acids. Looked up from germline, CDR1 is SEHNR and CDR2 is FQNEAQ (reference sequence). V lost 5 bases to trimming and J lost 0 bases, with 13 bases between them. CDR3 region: CASSPRGEYQETQYF. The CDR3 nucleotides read TGTGCCAGCAGCCCAAGGGGGGAATACCAAGAGACCCAGTACTTC.

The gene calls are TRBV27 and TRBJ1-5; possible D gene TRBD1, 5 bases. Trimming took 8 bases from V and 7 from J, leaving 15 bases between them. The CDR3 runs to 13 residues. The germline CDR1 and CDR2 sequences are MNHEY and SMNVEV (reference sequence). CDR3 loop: CASSRGARQPQHF. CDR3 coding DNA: TGTGCCAGCTCCAGAGGGGCGAGGCAGCCCCAGCATTTT.

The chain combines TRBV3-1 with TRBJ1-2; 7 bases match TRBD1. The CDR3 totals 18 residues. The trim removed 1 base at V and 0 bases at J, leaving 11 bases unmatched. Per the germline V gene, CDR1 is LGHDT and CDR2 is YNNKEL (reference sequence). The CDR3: CASSQVTDRFPSNYGYTF. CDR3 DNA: TGTGCCAGCAGCCAAGTGACGGACAGGTTCCCTTCTAACTATGGCTACACCTTC.

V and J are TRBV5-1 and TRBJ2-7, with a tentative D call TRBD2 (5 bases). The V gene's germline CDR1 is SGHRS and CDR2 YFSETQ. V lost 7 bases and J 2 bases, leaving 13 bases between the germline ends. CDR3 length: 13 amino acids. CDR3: CASGPSSTYEQYF. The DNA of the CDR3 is TGCGCCAGCGGTCCTAGCAGCACCTACGAGCAGTACTTC.

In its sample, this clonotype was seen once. This chain's CDR3 is CASSPHTGYSTDTQYF. As DNA, the CDR3 is TGTGCCAGCAGTCCTCACACAGGTTATAGCACAGATACGCAGTATTTT. The chain couples TRBV6-2 or TRBV6-3 to TRBJ2-3; D is perhaps TRBD1 (5 bases). Trimming cost V 5 bases and J 0 bases, with 15 bases left between them. From germline, CDR1 is MNHEY and CDR2 SVGEGT. The CDR3 sequence is 16 residues long.

The CDR3, as DNA: TGTGCCAGCAGTTACTCGCGCGACGCCACTAACTATGGCTACACCTTC. The encoded protein is CASSYSRDATNYGYTF. The V gene is TRBV6-5, the J gene TRBJ1-2, with D uncertain. The length of the CDR3 is 16 residues. V lost 0 bases to trimming and J lost 0 bases, with 11 bases between them. In germline, CDR1 is MNHEY, CDR2 SVGAGI.

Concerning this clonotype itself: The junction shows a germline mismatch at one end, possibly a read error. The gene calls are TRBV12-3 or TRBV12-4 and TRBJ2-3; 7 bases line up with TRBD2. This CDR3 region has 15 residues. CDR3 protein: CTSSVGLVGTDTQYF. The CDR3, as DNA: TGTACCAGCAGTGTTGGACTAGTAGGCACAGATACGCAGTATTTT.

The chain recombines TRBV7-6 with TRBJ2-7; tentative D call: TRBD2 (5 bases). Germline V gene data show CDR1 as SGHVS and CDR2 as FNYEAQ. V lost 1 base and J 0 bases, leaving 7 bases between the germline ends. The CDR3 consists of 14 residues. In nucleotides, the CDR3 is TGTGCCAGCAGCTTAGAGCGGAGCTCCTACGAGCAGTACTTC. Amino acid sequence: CASSLERSSYEQYF.

The CDR3 protein is CSFTGGRGTDTQYF. CDR3 nucleotide sequence: TGCAGCTTCACAGGGGGTCGTGGCACAGATACGCAGTATTTT. The V gene is TRBV29-1, the J gene TRBJ2-3, with 8 bases matching TRBD1. Losses at the gene ends were 8 bases for V and 1 base for J; bases not matched to a gene: 8. The CDR3 has 14 residues. Looked up from germline, CDR1 is SQVTM and CDR2 is ANQGSEA.

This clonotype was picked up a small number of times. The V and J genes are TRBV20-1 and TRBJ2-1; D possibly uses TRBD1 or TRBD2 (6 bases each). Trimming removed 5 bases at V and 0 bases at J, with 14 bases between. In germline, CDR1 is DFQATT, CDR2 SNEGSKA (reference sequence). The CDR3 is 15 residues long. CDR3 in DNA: TGCAGTGCTCCAGGGGTGGGGGGCTCCTACAATGAGCAGTTCTTC. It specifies CSAPGVGGSYNEQFF.

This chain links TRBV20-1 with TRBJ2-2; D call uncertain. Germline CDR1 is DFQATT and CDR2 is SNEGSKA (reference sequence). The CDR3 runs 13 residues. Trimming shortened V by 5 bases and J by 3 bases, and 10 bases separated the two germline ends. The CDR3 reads CSAPEPYTGELFF. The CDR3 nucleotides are TGCAGTGCTCCCGAGCCGTACACCGGGGAGCTGTTTTTT.

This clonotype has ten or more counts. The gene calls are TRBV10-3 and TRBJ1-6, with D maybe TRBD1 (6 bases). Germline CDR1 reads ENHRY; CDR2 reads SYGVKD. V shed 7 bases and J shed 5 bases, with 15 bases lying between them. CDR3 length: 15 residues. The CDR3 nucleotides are TGTGCCATCAATGAAAGACAGGCAGATAATTCACCCCTCCACTTT. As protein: CAINERQADNSPLHF.

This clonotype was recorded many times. The CDR3 DNA is TGTGCCAGCAGCCGACCTGGTAGCACTGAAGCTTTCTTT. This gives the protein CASSRPGSTEAFF. This sequence joins TRBV7-2 and TRBJ1-1; no clear D gene. The CDR3 totals 13 residues. CDR1 is SGHTA, CDR2 FQGNSA, per germline. Trimming left V 5 bases short and J 4 bases short, with 11 bases between.

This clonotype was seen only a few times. CDR3 in DNA: TGTGCCAGCGGTTCACCCCTCCACTTT. Encoded protein: CASGSPLHF. V and J are TRBV27 and TRBJ1-6, with unresolved D. The CDR3 consists of 9 residues. Trimming took 8 bases from V and 9 from J, leaving 2 bases between them. Germline V gene lookup returns CDR1 MNHEY and CDR2 SMNVEV (reference sequence).

CDR3 sequence: CASSLAGQDSEAFF. Written as DNA, the CDR3 is TGTGCCAGCAGTTTAGCCGGACAGGATTCTGAAGCTTTCTTT. J is TRBJ1-1 and V is TRBV12-3 or TRBV12-4, with 7 bases lining up with TRBD1. With V trimmed by 0 bases and J by 6 bases, 4 bases remained unmatched. This CDR3 is 14 amino acids long.

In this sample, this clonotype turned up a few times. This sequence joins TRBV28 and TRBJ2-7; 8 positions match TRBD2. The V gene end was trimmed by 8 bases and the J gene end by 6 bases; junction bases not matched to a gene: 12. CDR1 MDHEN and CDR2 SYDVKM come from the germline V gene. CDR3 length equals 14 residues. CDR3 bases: TGTGCCAGCTCATGGACGGGACTAGTGTCCGAGCAGTACGTC. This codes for CASSWTGLVSEQYV.

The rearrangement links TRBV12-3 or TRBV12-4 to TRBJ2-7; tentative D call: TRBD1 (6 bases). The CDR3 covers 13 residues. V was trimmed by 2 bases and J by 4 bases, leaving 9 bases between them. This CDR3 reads CASSLQGKYEQYF. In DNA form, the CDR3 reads TGTGCCAGCAGTTTACAGGGGAAATACGAGCAGTACTTC.